This TCR beta chain was recovered during a study of control samples from healthy donors and cancer patients. A single count supports this clone. Germline values: CDR1 LNHDA, CDR2 SQIVND (reference sequence). CDR3 size: 16 residues. With 5 bases clipped from V and 3 bases from J, the junction kept 9 bases outside the gene matches. Here immunoSEQ multiplex PCR was the method, and the copy in TCRdb shows in-frame clones only, minus some. In the table there are about 80,000 clones, around nine tenths of which are singletons. This receptor was identified in a man aged 50 to 60 in good health. Sequenced: blood. This chain connects TRBV19 to TRBJ2-5; 10 bases are shared with TRBD1. This CDR3 reads CASSRLQGQGKETQYF. The CDR3 bases are TGTGCCAGTAGTCGATTGCAGGGACAGGGGAAAGAGACCCAGTACTTC.